This T cell receptor beta chain emerged from a study of cytomegalovirus exposure and HLA in healthy donors. Study-level points and caveats: A few chains tied to CMV proved CMV antigen-specific in vitro. Using a false discovery rate of 0.05, a later analysis showed that 15,000 to 20,000 TCR beta sequences were associated with HLA alleles. For most TCR sequences rarity was the rule, although some public TCRs occurred in many donors.

Researchers ran the PCR with 60 Vbeta and 13 Jbeta primers. TCRdb keeps only in-frame clones here, not all; method: immunoSEQ multiplex PCR. The sample includes around 130,000 clones, approximately 80% of them seen just once. CDR3 length equals 19 residues. Concerning this clone itself: Its antigen remains unidentified.

The TCR comes from a man aged 35-49 years in good health and CMV-seronegative. The chain uses TRBV21-1 and TRBJ2-4; the table assigns TRBD2, which was not confirmed against the DNA. TRBV21-1 is flagged as a pseudogene. The specimen sequenced was PBMCs. The CDR3 DNA sequence: TGTGCCAGCAGCCGGGATACTAGCGGGAGACGGCTCCCCAAAAACATTCAGTACTTC. Translation: CASSRDTSGRRLPKNIQYF.